Below, 23 T cell receptor beta chains from the same sample are listed, as sequenced in a study of TIL therapy for anti-PD-1-resistant metastatic lung cancer. This was the immunoSEQ v3 assay. Assay: immunoSEQ multiplex PCR; the TCRdb copy retains only in-frame clones and omits some. The table records approximately 22,000 clones, more than 65% of them present only once. Time point described: pre-treatment sample, taken before nivolumab and TIL therapy. This specimen consisted of blood, obtained at baseline. These receptors came from a person aged 25-79 years with non-small cell lung cancer.

V usage is TRBV6-1 and J usage is TRBJ1-1; maybe TRBD1 (6 bases). CDR1 MNHNS and CDR2 SASEGT come from the germline V gene. This CDR3 has 14 amino acids. Trimming shortened V by 0 bases and J by 7 bases, and 12 bases separated the two germline ends. This CDR3 is CASSEAGAYNEAFF. Written as DNA, the CDR3 is TGTGCCAGCAGTGAAGCGGGGGCATATAATGAAGCTTTCTTT.

The CDR3 sequence: CASSLDASEQFF. Written as DNA, the CDR3 is TGTGCCAGCAGCTTGGACGCTAGCGAACAGTTCTTC. The rearrangement uses TRBV11-3 and TRBJ2-1, with D tentatively TRBD2 (6 bases). Germline CDR1 is SGHNT and CDR2 is YENEEA. With 3 bases removed from V and 13 bases from J, the gap between germline ends came to 13 bases. This CDR3 has 12 residues.

This chain uses TRBV9 with TRBJ1-2; tentative D call: TRBD1 (5 bases). Germline CDR1 SGDLS, CDR2 YYNGEE. The CDR3 has 13 residues. Trimming left V 4 bases short and J 4 bases short, with 11 bases between. The CDR3 sequence: CASSLGGIYGYTF. The CDR3 DNA is TGTGCCAGCAGCCTCGGGGGGATCTATGGCTACACCTTC.

The rearrangement joins TRBV12-3 or TRBV12-4 to TRBJ2-3; D not resolved. With 6 bases removed from V and 7 bases from J, the gap between germline ends came to 8 bases. This CDR3 is 11 amino acids long. The CDR3 loop reads CASSQGNTQYF. In DNA form, the CDR3 reads TGTGCCAGCAGCCAAGGAAATACGCAGTATTTT.

This clone was counted a few times. The rearrangement links TRBV5-6 to TRBJ1-1; 9 positions agree with TRBD1. Germline V lookup: CDR1 SGHDT, CDR2 YYEEEE. The CDR3 runs to 14 residues. The trim removed 3 bases at V and 2 bases at J, leaving 2 bases unmatched. CDR3 amino acids: CASSWDRVNTEAFF. The CDR3 nucleotides are TGTGCCAGCAGCTGGGACAGGGTCAACACTGAAGCTTTCTTT.

V and J are TRBV7-9 and TRBJ2-7, with a weak D call TRBD2 (6 bases). The CDR3 runs to 13 residues. V was clipped by 4 bases and J by 2 bases, with 9 bases between them. Germline-derived CDR1 and CDR2 are SEHNR and FQNEAQ (reference sequence). The CDR3 is CASSWGGAYEQYF. Written as DNA, the CDR3 is TGTGCCAGCAGCTGGGGCGGGGCCTACGAGCAGTACTTC.

The rearrangement links TRBV5-6 to TRBJ2-4; possible D gene TRBD1, 5 bases. V gave up 0 bases and J gave up 6 bases, with 7 bases separating them. Germline CDR1 and CDR2: SGHDT and YYEEEE. The CDR3 is 13 amino acids. The CDR3 sequence is CASSLGQGNIQYF. The CDR3 nucleotides are TGTGCCAGCAGCTTGGGCCAGGGAAACATTCAGTACTTC.

The chain links TRBV5-1 to TRBJ2-1; D is unresolved. Germline lookup yields CDR1 SGHRS and CDR2 YFSETQ. V lost 1 base, J lost 5 bases, and 13 bases lay in between. This CDR3 has 15 amino acids. CDR3: CASSLIPGLDNEQFF. CDR3 coding DNA: TGCGCCAGCAGCTTGATCCCCGGATTAGACAATGAGCAGTTCTTC.

This clone has just a few counts. This chain connects TRBV6-6 to TRBJ1-1, with D perhaps TRBD1 (5 bases). The CDR3 length is 14 residues. Trimming removed 4 bases at V and 1 base at J, with 10 bases between. Germline CDR1 is MNHNY and CDR2 is SVGAGI (reference sequence). Here the CDR3 DNA reads TGTGCCAGCAGTTCTACAACAGGGAACACTGAAGCTTTCTTT. Protein: CASSSTTGNTEAFF.

The chain is built from TRBV7-9 and TRBJ2-3, with 8 bases matching TRBD2. The CDR3 runs 16 residues. Germline assignment: CDR1 SEHNR and CDR2 FQNEAQ (reference sequence). The junction had 8 bases not matched to a gene; V was cut back by 4 bases and J by 2 bases. CDR3 region: CASSSRAGEHTDTQYF. In DNA form, the CDR3 reads TGTGCCAGCAGCTCCAGAGCGGGGGAGCACACAGATACGCAGTATTTT.

The V gene is TRBV7-2, the J gene TRBJ2-2; the D gene is possibly TRBD2 (7 bases). The V gene's germline CDR1 is SGHTA and CDR2 FQGNSA. The CDR3 is made up of 15 amino acids. The ends were cut back, 5 bases at V and 5 bases at J, with 15 bases in the middle. CDR3 coding DNA: TGTGCCAGCAGCAGGGGGAGGGAGAGAACCGGGGAGCTGTTTTTT. Residues: CASSRGRERTGELFF. Using reference TRBV7-2 and TRBJ2-2 for the parts outside the CDR3, the full variable domain is GAGVSQSPSNKVTEKGKDVELRCDPISGHTALYWYRQSLGQGLEFLIYFQGNSAPDKSGLPSDRFSAERTGGSVSTLTIQRTQQEDSAVYLCASSRGRERTGELFFGEGSRLTVL.

This chain's CDR3 is CASRTGQNEKLFF. CDR3 DNA sequence: TGCGCCAGCAGGACGGGACAAAATGAAAAACTGTTTTTT. J is TRBJ1-4 and V is TRBV10-2, with D perhaps TRBD1 (6 bases). Germline loops: CDR1 WSHSY, CDR2 SAAADI. This CDR3 comprises 13 residues. The V gene lost 6 bases and the J gene lost 5 bases, with 10 bases spanning the gap.

The chain couples TRBV18 to TRBJ2-6; D is perhaps TRBD2 (5 bases). The CDR3 is 16 amino acids. The germline V and J ends were trimmed by 3 bases and 0 bases, with 9 bases remaining between them. The germline V gene has CDR1 KGHSH and CDR2 LQKENI. CDR3 in DNA: TGTGCCAGCTCACCCGTTCGGGGCTCTGGGGCCAACGTCCTGACTTTC. Protein sequence: CASSPVRGSGANVLTF.

This chain links TRBV3-1 (or the pseudogene TRBV3-2) with TRBJ1-1; D not certain. V gave up 2 bases and J gave up 5 bases, with 3 bases separating them. The CDR3 consists of 11 residues. Germline assignment: CDR1 LGHDT and CDR2 YNNKEL (reference sequence). The CDR3 spells CASSQSTEAFF. CDR3 bases: TGTGCCAGCAGCCAATCTACTGAAGCTTTCTTT.

This clone was detected only a few times. The chain links TRBV19 to TRBJ1-1; no clear D. V lost 6 bases and J lost 3, with 23 bases in between. Germline values: CDR1 LNHDA, CDR2 SQIVND (reference sequence). The CDR3 loop spans 17 amino acids. The CDR3 loop is CASSPSKLRRAYTEAFF. The CDR3 DNA reads as TGTGCCAGTAGCCCCTCAAAACTTAGGAGGGCCTACACTGAAGCTTTCTTT.

The rearrangement joins TRBV4-1 to TRBJ1-2, with a weak D call TRBD1 (5 bases). From germline, CDR1 is MGHRA and CDR2 YSYEKL. The CDR3 is made up of 16 amino acids. V was pared by 1 base and J by 5 bases, with 17 bases between. As DNA, the CDR3 is TGCGCCAGCAGCCAAGGGATCGCGGGGCAGCTATATGGCTACACCTTC. It is translated as CASSQGIAGQLYGYTF.

CDR3 residues: CASSLLDGTDTQYF. The CDR3 DNA sequence: TGTGCCAGCAGCTTGTTAGACGGCACAGATACGCAGTATTTT. J is TRBJ2-3 and V is TRBV5-4, with no clear D. CDR1 and CDR2 (germline): SGHNT, YYREEE (reference sequence). V was clipped by 1 base and J by 1 base, with 7 bases between them. This CDR3 is built from 14 residues.

This clone has only a few counts. The genes are TRBV2 and TRBJ1-2; unclear D gene. Germline lookup yields CDR1 SNHLY and CDR2 FYNNEI. V was cut by 3 bases and J by 6 bases, with 14 bases left in between. The CDR3 is 14 amino acids. In DNA, the CDR3 is TGTGCCAGCAGTGAGAAGGGTCTCGTTCATGGCTACACCTTC. Residues: CASSEKGLVHGYTF. Variable domain in full (rest from reference TRBV2 and TRBJ1-2): EPEVTQTPSHQVTQMGQEVILRCVPISNHLYFYWYRQILGQKVEFLVSFYNNEISEKSEIFDDQFSVERPDGSNFTLKIRSTKLEDSAMYFCASSEKGLVHGYTFGSGTRLTVV.

The V call is TRBV19, the J call TRBJ2-2; 11 bases line up with TRBD1. Per the germline V gene, CDR1 is LNHDA and CDR2 is SQIVND (reference sequence). This CDR3 spans 15 amino acids. V gave up 5 bases and J gave up 7 bases; unmatched junction bases: 6. CDR3 bases: TGTGCCAGTAGTCCCTGGACAGGGGGCCACGGGGAGCTGTTTTTT. This translates into CASSPWTGGHGELFF.

This clone was seen a few times. V and J are TRBV5-1 and TRBJ2-3; tentatively, D is TRBD2 (5 bases). CDR3 size: 17 residues. The V end was cut by 1 base, the J end by 0 bases, with 15 bases between. Germline lookup yields CDR1 SGHRS and CDR2 YFSETQ. The CDR3 DNA reads as TGCGCCAGCAGCTTGAGGGAGAGATCGACTAGCACAGATACGCAGTATTTT. This codes for CASSLRERSTSTDTQYF.

The rearrangement links TRBV3-1 (or the pseudogene TRBV3-2) to TRBJ2-3, with D tentatively TRBD1 or TRBD2 (5 bases each). Per germline, CDR1 LGHDT and CDR2 YNNKEL (reference sequence). The CDR3 is made up of 15 amino acids. The germline V and J ends were trimmed by 2 bases and 4 bases, with 13 bases remaining between them. CDR3 residues: CASSQMGDAADTQYF. CDR3 nucleotides: TGTGCCAGCAGCCAAATGGGGGATGCGGCAGATACGCAGTATTTT.

The chain uses TRBV30 and TRBJ1-2; D gene unclear. Per germline, CDR1 GTSNPN and CDR2 SVGIG (reference sequence). There are 15 residues in the CDR3. Between the trimmed V and J ends, which lost 0 bases and 4 bases, there was a span of 15 bases. The CDR3 loop is CAWSVNLGGPYGYTF. The CDR3 DNA reads as TGTGCCTGGAGTGTAAATTTAGGCGGGCCCTATGGCTACACCTTC.

The CDR3 loop is CASSLRGLGSGELFF. DNA of the CDR3: TGCGCCAGCAGCCTACGGGGGCTTGGGTCCGGGGAGCTGTTTTTT. V and J are TRBV5-1 and TRBJ2-2, with D perhaps TRBD1 or TRBD2 (6 bases each). The CDR3 totals 15 residues. The germline V and J ends were trimmed by 4 bases and 6 bases, with 16 bases remaining between them. CDR1 SGHRS and CDR2 YFSETQ come from the germline V gene.